These 24 T cell receptor beta chains share one sample of origin, sequenced in a study of human T cells and chemical hapten exposure. Using its own MiXCR run on the RACE reads, TCRdb lists one record per CDR3 protein. The sample lists 90,000 to 140,000 distinct CDR3 sequences, around 35% occurring once. As for time point: patch test 3, about 24 weeks after DPC sensitization. The treatment was: therapeutic diphenylcyclopropenone sensitization with weekly scalp DPC. Sequencing was performed on whole blood, taken in connection with sensitization to the hapten diphenylcyclopropenone (DPC). Receptors originate from a man between 40 and 49 years old with alopecia areata. Some clones in this sample may be carry-over from other donors' samples.

The rearrangement joins TRBV20-1 to TRBJ2-5; 10 bases line up with TRBD2. This CDR3 spans 15 amino acids. CDR1 DFQATT and CDR2 SNEGSKA come from the germline V gene (reference sequence). V dropped 4 bases and J dropped 4; count of bases not matched to a gene: 9. The CDR3 region is CSAISYGLAVETQYF. The CDR3 coding sequence is TGCAGTGCTATTTCTTACGGACTAGCGGTAGAGACCCAGTACTTC.

V and J are TRBV28 and TRBJ2-3, with D uncertain. With 10 bases removed from V and 3 bases from J, the gap between germline ends came to 23 bases. The CDR3 sequence is 16 residues long. Germline V gives CDR1 MDHEN, CDR2 SYDVKM. The CDR3 nucleotides read TGTGCCACGATCCAGTCCTTGGGTCAGAGAACAGATACGCAGTATTTT. This gives the protein CATIQSLGQRTDTQYF. Combining the CDR3 with reference TRBV28 and TRBJ2-3 gives the whole variable domain DVKVTQSSRYLVKRTGEKVFLECVQDMDHENMFWYRQDPGLGLRLIYFSYDVKMKEKGDIPEGYSVSREKKERFSLILESASTNQTSMYLCATIQSLGQRTDTQYFGPGTRLTVL.

This clonotype was seen a handful of times. V and J are TRBV6-2 or TRBV6-3 and TRBJ2-2; 14 nucleotides line up with TRBD2. Germline CDR1 reads MNHEY; CDR2 reads SVGEGT. V lost 4 bases to trimming and J lost 7 bases; unmatched junction nucleotides: 14. There are 19 residues in the CDR3. The DNA for the CDR3 is TGTGCCAGCAGTTCTCTCCCTGGGACTAGCGGGAGTCGAGGCGGGGAGCTGTTTTTT. Encoded protein: CASSSLPGTSGSRGGELFF.

V usage is TRBV5-6 and J usage is TRBJ2-5; TRBD2 agrees at 8 bases. Germline V lookup: CDR1 SGHDT, CDR2 YYEEEE. The CDR3 contains 15 residues. The J segment lost 1 base and the V segment lost 3 bases, leaving 5 bases of the junction unmatched. CDR3 region: CASSSTSDLQETQYF. CDR3 bases: TGTGCCAGCAGCTCGACTAGCGACCTCCAAGAGACCCAGTACTTC.

This chain uses TRBV11-3 with TRBJ2-1; 7 bases map to TRBD2. CDR1 is SGHNT and CDR2 is YENEEA in the germline V gene. With V trimmed by 1 base and J by 10 bases, 16 bases remained unmatched. This CDR3 has 17 amino acids. CDR3 protein: CASSLVGFRGEGKEQFF. The CDR3 DNA reads as TGTGCCAGCAGCTTAGTAGGCTTTCGAGGGGAGGGAAAGGAGCAGTTCTTC.

The chain has TRBV30 and TRBJ2-7, with no clear D. The CDR3 runs to 11 residues. V was shortened by 1 base and J by 1 base, with 2 bases between the two germline ends. Germline assignment: CDR1 GTSNPN and CDR2 SVGIG (reference sequence). The CDR3 bases are TGTGCCTGGAGTGCGTCCTACGAGCAGTACTTC. Its translation is CAWSASYEQYF.

This clonotype was detected a few times. V gene TRBV20-1 combines with J gene TRBJ2-7; 10 bases agree with TRBD2. CDR1 is DFQATT, CDR2 SNEGSKA, per germline (reference sequence). There are 15 residues in the CDR3. The J segment lost 7 bases and the V segment lost 6 bases, leaving 15 bases of the junction unmatched. The DNA of the CDR3 is TGCAGTGCAAGCACCGGGACTAGCGCCCAGGGGGAGCAGTACTTC. As protein: CSASTGTSAQGEQYF.

This clonotype was observed a handful of times. As DNA, the CDR3 is TGCGCCAGCAGCCAAGCCGTGCGGGAGGACCAAGAGACCCAGTACTTC. The encoded protein is CASSQAVREDQETQYF. This chain uses TRBV4-3 with TRBJ2-5; the match to TRBD2 covers 8 bases. V lost 1 base, J lost 0 bases, and 4 bases stayed unmatched. CDR1 and CDR2 from the germline V gene are LGHNA and YSLEER. The CDR3 consists of 16 residues.

In its sample, this clonotype was seen a few times. The rearrangement links TRBV29-1 to TRBJ1-1, with D uncertain. Germline V gene lookup returns CDR1 SQVTM and CDR2 ANQGSEA. The CDR3 consists of 13 residues. V was trimmed by 4 bases and J by 1 base, leaving 10 bases between them. The CDR3 sequence: CSVGLYGNTEAFF. The CDR3 DNA is TGCAGCGTTGGCCTATACGGGAACACTGAAGCTTTCTTT.

The V call is TRBV4-1, the J call TRBJ1-4, with 8 positions matching TRBD1. The CDR3 runs 14 residues. V was pared by 4 bases and J by 8 bases, with 6 bases of the junction left unmatched. Germline CDR1 and CDR2: MGHRA and YSYEKL. CDR3 amino acids: CASSPGQGGEKLFF. In DNA, the CDR3 is TGCGCCAGCAGCCCCGGACAGGGAGGCGAAAAACTGTTTTTT.

The chain carries TRBV6-1 and TRBJ2-1, with 12 bases that match TRBD2. V was clipped by 2 bases and J by 8 bases; unmatched bases: 7. The CDR3 extends over 16 amino acids. The germline CDR1 and CDR2 sequences are MNHNS and SASEGT. The CDR3 reads CASSEWSSGRAYEQFF. DNA of the CDR3: TGTGCCAGCAGTGAATGGTCTAGCGGGAGGGCTTATGAGCAGTTCTTC.

In DNA form, the CDR3 reads TGCGCCAGCAGCCAAGATGGTCAGACGAATCAGCCCCAGCATTTT. Its protein is CASSQDGQTNQPQHF. The chain is built from TRBV4-3 and TRBJ1-5; no reliable D call. The CDR3 is 15 residues long. With 0 bases removed from V and 4 bases from J, the gap between germline ends came to 10 bases. Germline CDR1 LGHNA, CDR2 YSLEER.

CDR3 coding DNA: TGTGCCATCAGTGGAGGGACAACCTACAATGAGCAGTTCTTC. This sequence encodes CAISGGTTYNEQFF. The chain combines TRBV10-3 with TRBJ2-1, with D perhaps TRBD1 (6 bases). Between the trimmed V and J ends, which lost 4 bases and 2 bases, there was a span of 9 bases. Per the germline V gene, CDR1 is ENHRY and CDR2 is SYGVKD. This CDR3 spans 14 amino acids.

This CDR3 reads CASRGLAGRTDTQYF. In DNA, the CDR3 is TGTGCCAGCAGAGGACTAGCGGGAAGAACAGATACGCAGTATTTT. The chain carries TRBV7-2 and TRBJ2-3; 12 nucleotides line up with TRBD2. CDR3 length: 15 residues. V was clipped by 6 bases and J by 3 bases; unmatched bases: 4. The germline gives CDR1 SGHTA, CDR2 FQGNSA.

The genes are TRBV6-1 and TRBJ1-2; 9 nucleotides align to TRBD1. Germline V gene lookup returns CDR1 MNHNS and CDR2 SASEGT. Germline trimming cut 5 bases from V and 3 bases from J; bases unmatched to any gene: 4. The CDR3 contains 14 residues. CDR3 in amino acids: CASSITGGDYGYTF. Here the CDR3 DNA reads TGTGCCAGCAGTATCACAGGGGGCGACTATGGCTACACCTTC.

This clonotype showed up just a few times. V gene TRBV7-9 combines with J gene TRBJ2-7; D possibly corresponds to TRBD2 (5 bases). This CDR3 contains 13 residues. Looked up from germline, CDR1 is SEHNR and CDR2 is FQNEAQ (reference sequence). V gave up 6 bases and J gave up 1 base, with 10 bases separating them. As DNA, the CDR3 is TGTGCCAGCAGGATGGACTCGTCCTACGAGCAGTACGTC. Encoded protein: CASRMDSSYEQYV.

This clonotype has a handful of counts. This chain uses TRBV20-1 with TRBJ2-5; D is uncertain. The CDR3 totals 13 residues. The germline V gene encodes CDR1 DFQATT and CDR2 SNEGSKA (reference sequence). The germline V and J ends were trimmed by 0 bases and 4 bases, with 9 bases remaining between them. CDR3 DNA: TGCAGTGCTAGAGATAACCAAGGAGAGACCCAGTACTTC. Translating gives CSARDNQGETQYF.

This clonotype was counted between two and nine times. The junction differs from germline at one of its ends, possibly a read error. The V gene is TRBV10-3, the J gene TRBJ2-1, with D perhaps matching TRBD2 (5 bases). Germline-derived CDR1 and CDR2 are ENHRY and SYGVKD. This CDR3 contains 13 residues. The CDR3: CAIADSNTNQQFF. The CDR3 region has the DNA TGTGCCATCGCGGACTCAAATACCAATCAGCAGTTCTTC.

This clonotype has only a few counts. J is TRBJ2-5 and V is TRBV20-1, with D possibly TRBD1 on 5 matching bases. This CDR3 contains 14 residues. V lost 1 base to trimming and J lost 3 bases, with 12 bases between them. From germline, CDR1 is DFQATT and CDR2 SNEGSKA (reference sequence). The CDR3 bases are TGCAGTGCTAGAGGGGGCAGGGCGGAAGAGACCCAGTACTTC. Its translation: CSARGGRAEETQYF.

This clonotype has a handful of counts. The chain couples TRBV10-3 to TRBJ2-1; 9 bases are shared with TRBD1. The V gene's germline CDR1 is ENHRY and CDR2 SYGVKD. This CDR3 contains 14 residues. With 8 bases clipped from V and 1 base from J, the junction kept 3 bases outside the gene matches. CDR3 DNA: TGTGCCATCGGCGGGACAGGGTCCTACAATGAGCAGTTCTTC. Translated: CAIGGTGSYNEQFF.

The rearrangement uses TRBV28 and TRBJ2-7, with D maybe TRBD2 (5 bases). CDR3 length: 13 residues. Germline CDR1 and CDR2: MDHEN and SYDVKM. V lost 7 bases, J lost 0 bases, and 10 bases lay in between. CDR3 region: CASIPRDSYEQYF. The CDR3 DNA follows: TGTGCCAGCATTCCCCGGGACTCCTACGAGCAGTACTTC.

This clonotype has a single count. The rearrangement joins TRBV3-1 to TRBJ1-5; D not resolved. Germline CDR1 reads LGHDT; CDR2 reads YNNKEL (reference sequence). The CDR3 totals 13 residues. Trimming stripped 3 bases from V and 4 bases from J, with 7 bases between. DNA of the CDR3: TGTGCCAGCAGCCATAAGGAGAATCAGCCCCAGCATTTT. Translating it yields CASSHKENQPQHF.

The V gene is TRBV29-1, the J gene TRBJ2-4, with D possibly being TRBD1 (6 bases). Trimming cost V 4 bases and J 0 bases, with 13 bases left between them. CDR3 length equals 15 residues. Germline CDR1 and CDR2: SQVTM and ANQGSEA. For the CDR3, the DNA is TGCAGCGTTGTAAGGACAGCTTTAGCCAAAAACATTCAGTACTTC. Amino acid sequence: CSVVRTALAKNIQYF.

The CDR3 DNA sequence: TGTGCCAGCAGTTTAAGGGACAGGGTAAGTCCCCCACAAGCCTACGAGCAGTACGTC. This gives the protein CASSLRDRVSPPQAYEQYV. The rearrangement links TRBV27 to TRBJ2-7; 9 positions match TRBD1. This CDR3 region has 19 residues. The germline V gene encodes CDR1 MNHEY and CDR2 SMNVEV (reference sequence). The J segment lost 2 bases and the V segment lost 2 bases, leaving 16 bases of the junction unmatched.